The clone carrying this TCR beta chain occurred many times. The antigen remains unidentified. This record belongs to a study of T cells in Graves' hyperthyroidism and ophthalmopathy. Study-level information: The authors collected peripheral blood at initial diagnosis, before any treatment.

The study's findings and limits: Blood also contained most expanded thyroid clonotypes above 0.001.

Hyperthyroidism patients were newly diagnosed, had disease duration under 2 months, and were aged 18 to 65 years. Germline values: CDR1 MDHEN, CDR2 SYDVKM. The CDR3 is 15 residues long. The V and J ends lost 4 bases and 5 bases, in that order; junction bases with no gene match: 4. Using RNA transcripts as the source, TCR beta CDR3 regions were amplified. First-round RT-PCR targeting the TCR CDR3 was performed with the HTBI primer set. MiXCR, run by TCRdb on the multiplex PCR reads, gives a single entry per CDR3 protein. Of approximately 300,000 distinct CDR3 sequences listed, roughly 17% are singletons.

The chain uses TRBV28 and TRBJ2-7; 14 bases agree with TRBD2. This TCR came from a man aged 30-40 years with Graves' hyperthyroidism. The sample taken for sequencing was blood. For the CDR3, the DNA is TGTGCCAGCAGTTGGGGGACTAGCGGGAGAAACGAGCAGTACTTC. This codes for CASSWGTSGRNEQYF.